The 9 T cell receptor beta chains listed next were all sequenced from one sample in a study of blood T cells in healthy people across ages. Combining a sample-barcoded 5' primer with a J-beta primer mix, a second PCR ran for roughly 7 to 12 cycles. TCRdb re-derived calls from the 5' RACE reads in MiXCR, one entry per CDR3 protein. This table has 800,000 or so distinct CDR3 sequences, approximately 25% appearing once. The data were also submitted as part of a second study, on T cells of mothers and their children.

The specimen was blood. Receptors originate from a boy aged 10-17 years in good health.

This clonotype was counted a few times. The chain uses TRBV4-1 and TRBJ2-2; D remains unclear. Germline loops: CDR1 MGHRA, CDR2 YSYEKL. The length of the CDR3 is 16 residues. Trimming removed 1 base from V and 3 bases from J, with 12 bases in between. The CDR3 DNA sequence: TGCGCCAGCAGCCAAGTCTTAACCCATGACACCGGGGAGCTGTTTTTT. Protein product: CASSQVLTHDTGELFF.

The chain joins TRBV7-3 to TRBJ2-3; perhaps TRBD2 as D (6 bases). V shed 2 bases and J shed 1 base, with 10 bases lying between them. CDR3 length equals 15 residues. The germline V gene encodes CDR1 SGHTA and CDR2 FQGTGA. CDR3 coding DNA: TGTGCCAGCAGCTTAGGGCGGGACCGCACAGATACGCAGTATTTT. It specifies CASSLGRDRTDTQYF.

This clonotype was counted a few times. This sequence joins TRBV28 and TRBJ1-1; possible D gene TRBD1, 5 bases. The CDR3 is 15 residues long. Germline loops: CDR1 MDHEN, CDR2 SYDVKM. Trimming took 3 bases from V and 2 from J, leaving 13 bases between them. The chain's CDR3 is CASSFVHRRNTEAFF. CDR3 in DNA: TGTGCCAGCAGTTTTGTACACAGGAGAAACACTGAAGCTTTCTTT. The whole variable domain, remainder taken from reference TRBV28 and TRBJ1-1, is DVKVTQSSRYLVKRTGEKVFLECVQDMDHENMFWYRQDPGLGLRLIYFSYDVKMKEKGDIPEGYSVSREKKERFSLILESASTNQTSMYLCASSFVHRRNTEAFFGQGTRLTVV.

This clonotype was counted a few times. This rearrangement joins TRBV10-3 to TRBJ2-7; D might be TRBD1 or TRBD2, each matching 5 bases. Trimming cost V 7 bases and J 6 bases, with 16 bases left between them. This CDR3 has 13 residues. In germline, CDR1 is ENHRY, CDR2 SYGVKD. The CDR3: CAIKRQGGVEQYF. For the CDR3, the DNA is TGTGCCATCAAGCGGCAGGGTGGGGTCGAGCAGTACTTC.

The genes are TRBV5-4 and TRBJ2-3; 9 nucleotides align to TRBD2. V lost 6 bases and J lost 0; bases outside the gene matches: 14. Germline values: CDR1 SGHNT, CDR2 YYREEE (reference sequence). This CDR3 has 18 amino acids. CDR3 amino acids: CASTNPTGTSPSTDTQYF. DNA of the CDR3: TGTGCCAGCACCAACCCGACGGGGACTAGCCCAAGCACAGATACGCAGTATTTT.

This sequence joins TRBV7-2 and TRBJ2-6; unclear D gene. V dropped 2 bases and J dropped 0 bases, with 11 bases sitting between them. Germline V gene sequence: CDR1 SGHTA, CDR2 FQGNSA. This CDR3 comprises 17 residues. The CDR3 DNA sequence: TGTGCCAGCAGCTTATACCAAGTGGGCTCTGGGGCCAACGTCCTGACTTTC. It is translated as CASSLYQVGSGANVLTF. Full variable domain (remainder filled in from reference TRBV7-2 and TRBJ2-6): GAGVSQSPSNKVTEKGKDVELRCDPISGHTALYWYRQSLGQGLEFLIYFQGNSAPDKSGLPSDRFSAERTGGSVSTLTIQRTQQEDSAVYLCASSLYQVGSGANVLTFGAGSRLTVL.

The chain employs TRBV6-1 and TRBJ1-5, with 8 bases aligning to TRBD1. Germline CDR1 is MNHNS and CDR2 is SASEGT. Trimming at V came to 6 bases and at J to 6 bases, leaving 4 bases not matched to a gene. CDR3 length: 13 amino acids. As DNA, the CDR3 is TGTGCCAGCAGGAGAGACAGGGGTCAGCCCCAGCATTTT. It encodes CASRRDRGQPQHF.

The V call is TRBV12-3 or TRBV12-4, the J call TRBJ2-1; TRBD2 aligns across 9 bases. V was pared by 5 bases and J by 6 bases, with 11 bases of the junction left unmatched. CDR3 length: 16 residues. CDR3 protein: CASSGSSGALLNEQFF. The CDR3, as DNA: TGTGCCAGCAGTGGTTCTAGCGGGGCTCTACTCAATGAGCAGTTCTTC.

This clonotype has only a few counts. This chain joins TRBV30 and TRBJ2-1; TRBD2 is a possible D gene (5 bases). The assigned J gene may be wrong: the sequence end matches TRBJ2-5 better. CDR3 length: 13 amino acids. Germline loops: CDR1 GTSNPN, CDR2 SVGIG (reference sequence). CDR3 residues: CAWSPGLEETQYF. DNA for the CDR3: TGTGCCTGGAGCCCAGGACTCGAAGAGACCCAGTACTTC.